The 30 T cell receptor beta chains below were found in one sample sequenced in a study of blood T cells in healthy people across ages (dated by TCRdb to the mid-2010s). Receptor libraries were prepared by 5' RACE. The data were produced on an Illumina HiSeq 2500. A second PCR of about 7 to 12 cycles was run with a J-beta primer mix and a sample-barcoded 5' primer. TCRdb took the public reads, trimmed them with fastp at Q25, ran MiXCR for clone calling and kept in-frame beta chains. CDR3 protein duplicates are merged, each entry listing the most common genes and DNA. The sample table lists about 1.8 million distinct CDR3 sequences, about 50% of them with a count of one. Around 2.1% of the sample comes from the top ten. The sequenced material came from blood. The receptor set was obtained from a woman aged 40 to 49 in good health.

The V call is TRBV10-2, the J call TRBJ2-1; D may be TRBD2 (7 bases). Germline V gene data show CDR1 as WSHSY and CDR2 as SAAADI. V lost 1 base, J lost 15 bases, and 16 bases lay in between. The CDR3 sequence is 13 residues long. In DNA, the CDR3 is TGCGCCAGCAGTGAGTGGGGGGGGGCCTTTGTGTTCTTC. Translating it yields CASSEWGGAFVFF.

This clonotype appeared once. CDR3: CASALGVSSTDTQYF. The CDR3 region has the DNA TGTGCCAGCGCGTTGGGGGTCTCTAGCACAGATACGCAGTATTTT. The V gene is TRBV6-5, the J gene TRBJ2-3, with D perhaps matching TRBD1 or TRBD2 (5 bases each). CDR3 length: 15 residues. Trimming removed 8 bases at V and 0 bases at J, with 15 bases between. Germline V gene sequence: CDR1 MNHEY, CDR2 SVGAGI.

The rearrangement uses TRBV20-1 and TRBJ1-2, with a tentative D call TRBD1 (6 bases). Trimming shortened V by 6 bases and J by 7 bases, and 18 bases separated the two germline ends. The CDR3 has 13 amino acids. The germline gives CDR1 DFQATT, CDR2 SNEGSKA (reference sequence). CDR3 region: CSAPSLGAGGYTF. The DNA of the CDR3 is TGCAGTGCCCCTTCTCTGGGGGCGGGTGGCTACACCTTC.

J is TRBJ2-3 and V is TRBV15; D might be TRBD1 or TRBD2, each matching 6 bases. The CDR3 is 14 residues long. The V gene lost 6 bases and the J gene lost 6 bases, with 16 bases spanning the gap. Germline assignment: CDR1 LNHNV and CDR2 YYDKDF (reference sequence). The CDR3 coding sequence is TGTGCCACCAGTAATCTGGGGGGCCGGGATACGCAGTATTTT. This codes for CATSNLGGRDTQYF.

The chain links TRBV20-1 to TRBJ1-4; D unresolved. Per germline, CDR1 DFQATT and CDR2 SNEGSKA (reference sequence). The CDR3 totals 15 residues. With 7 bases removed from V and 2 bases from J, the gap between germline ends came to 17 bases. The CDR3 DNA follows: TGCAGTGTTCGCCTTACCGGGATTACTAATGAAAAACTGTTTTTT. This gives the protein CSVRLTGITNEKLFF.

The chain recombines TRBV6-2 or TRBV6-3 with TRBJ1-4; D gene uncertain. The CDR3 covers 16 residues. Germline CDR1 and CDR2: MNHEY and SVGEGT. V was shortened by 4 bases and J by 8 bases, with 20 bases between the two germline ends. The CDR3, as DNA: TGTGCCAGCAGTTCCTCGGGAGAGGGCGTATTCGAAAAACTGTTTTTT. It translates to CASSSSGEGVFEKLFF.

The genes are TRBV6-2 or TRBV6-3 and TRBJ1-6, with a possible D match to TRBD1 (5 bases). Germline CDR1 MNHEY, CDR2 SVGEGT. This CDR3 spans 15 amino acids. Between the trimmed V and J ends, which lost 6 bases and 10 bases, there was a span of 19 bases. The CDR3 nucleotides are TGTGCCAGCAGGACAACCAGGGCAGTCGAGTCACCCCTCCACTTT. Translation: CASRTTRAVESPLHF.

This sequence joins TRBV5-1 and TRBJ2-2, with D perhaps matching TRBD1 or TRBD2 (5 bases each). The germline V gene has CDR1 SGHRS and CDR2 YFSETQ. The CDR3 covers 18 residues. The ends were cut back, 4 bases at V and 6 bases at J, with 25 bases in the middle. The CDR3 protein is CASSVQGSAGLIAGELFF. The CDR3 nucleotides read TGCGCCAGCAGCGTCCAGGGTTCGGCAGGACTCATCGCCGGGGAGCTGTTTTTT.

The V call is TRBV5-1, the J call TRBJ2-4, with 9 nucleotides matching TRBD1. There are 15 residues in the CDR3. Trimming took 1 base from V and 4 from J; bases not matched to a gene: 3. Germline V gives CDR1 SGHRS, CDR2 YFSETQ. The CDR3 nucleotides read TGCGCCAGCAGCTTGAAGGGGACAGGGAAAAACATTCAGTACTTC. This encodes CASSLKGTGKNIQYF. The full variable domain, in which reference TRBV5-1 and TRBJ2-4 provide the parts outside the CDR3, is KAGVTQTPRYLIKTRGQQVTLSCSPISGHRSVSWYQQTPGQGLQFLFEYFSETQRNKGNFPGRFSGRQFSNSRSEMNVSTLELGDSALYLCASSLKGTGKNIQYFGAGTRLSVL.

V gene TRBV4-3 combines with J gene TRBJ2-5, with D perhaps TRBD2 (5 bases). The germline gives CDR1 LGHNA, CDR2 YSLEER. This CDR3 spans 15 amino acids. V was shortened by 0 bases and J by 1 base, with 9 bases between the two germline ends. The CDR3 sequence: CASSQDVDFQETQYF. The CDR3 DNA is TGCGCCAGCAGCCAAGATGTGGACTTCCAAGAGACCCAGTACTTC.

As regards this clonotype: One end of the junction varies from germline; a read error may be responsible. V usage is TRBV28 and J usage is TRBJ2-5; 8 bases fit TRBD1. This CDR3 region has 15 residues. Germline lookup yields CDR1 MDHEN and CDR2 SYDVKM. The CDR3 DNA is TGTGCCAGCAGTTCGACAGGGGTCTTACAAGGGACCCAGTACTTC. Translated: CASSSTGVLQGTQYF.

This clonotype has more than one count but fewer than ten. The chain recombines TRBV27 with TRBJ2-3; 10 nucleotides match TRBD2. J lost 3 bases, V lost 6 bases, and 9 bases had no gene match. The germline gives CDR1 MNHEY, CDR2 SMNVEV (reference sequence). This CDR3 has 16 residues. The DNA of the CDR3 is TGTGCCAGCAGCCACCTCGAGCGGGGGGGTACAGATACGCAGTATTTT. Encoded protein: CASSHLERGGTDTQYF.

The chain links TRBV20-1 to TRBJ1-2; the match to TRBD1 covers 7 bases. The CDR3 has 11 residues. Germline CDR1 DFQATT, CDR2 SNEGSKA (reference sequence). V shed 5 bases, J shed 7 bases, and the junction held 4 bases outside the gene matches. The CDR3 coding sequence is TGCAGTGCTTGGGACAGCCGTGGCTACACCTTC. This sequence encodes CSAWDSRGYTF.

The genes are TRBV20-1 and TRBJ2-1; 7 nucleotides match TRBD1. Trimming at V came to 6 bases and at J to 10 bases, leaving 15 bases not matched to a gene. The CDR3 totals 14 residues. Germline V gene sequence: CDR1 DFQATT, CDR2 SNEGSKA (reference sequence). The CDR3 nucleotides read TGCAGTGCCCGTCCGGGACAGCTAGATTACGAGCAGTTCTTC. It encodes CSARPGQLDYEQFF.

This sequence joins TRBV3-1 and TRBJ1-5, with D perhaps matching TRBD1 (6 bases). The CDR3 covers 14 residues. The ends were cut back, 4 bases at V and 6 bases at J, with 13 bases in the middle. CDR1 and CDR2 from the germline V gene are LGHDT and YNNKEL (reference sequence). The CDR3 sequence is CASSLRGSSQPQHF. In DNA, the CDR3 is TGTGCCAGCAGCCTAAGGGGGAGTAGTCAGCCCCAGCATTTT.

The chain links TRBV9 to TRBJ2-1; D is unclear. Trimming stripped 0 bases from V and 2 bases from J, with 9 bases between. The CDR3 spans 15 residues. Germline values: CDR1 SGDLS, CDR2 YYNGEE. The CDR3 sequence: CASSVEAGPYNEQFF. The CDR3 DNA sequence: TGTGCCAGCAGCGTAGAGGCAGGCCCCTACAATGAGCAGTTCTTC.

CDR3 residues: CASSLLAWDETDTQYF. As DNA, the CDR3 is TGTGCCAGCAGCTTACTAGCATGGGATGAGACAGATACGCAGTATTTT. The J gene is TRBJ2-3, the V gene TRBV7-9; possibly TRBD2 for D (5 bases). Germline V gene sequence: CDR1 SEHNR, CDR2 FQNEAQ (reference sequence). Trimming shortened V by 2 bases and J by 3 bases, and 15 bases separated the two germline ends. This CDR3 has 16 amino acids. Full variable domain (rest looked up from reference TRBV7-9 and TRBJ2-3): DTGVSQNPRHKITKRGQNVTFRCDPISEHNRLYWYRQTLGQGPEFLTYFQNEAQLEKSRLLSDRFSAERPKGSFSTLEIQRTEQGDSAMYLCASSLLAWDETDTQYFGPGTRLTVL.

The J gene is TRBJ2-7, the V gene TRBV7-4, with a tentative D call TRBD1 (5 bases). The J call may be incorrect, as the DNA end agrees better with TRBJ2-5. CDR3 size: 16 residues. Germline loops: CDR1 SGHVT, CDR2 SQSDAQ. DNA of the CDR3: TGTGCCAGCAGCCCTCCGGTGGGGCTACGTGGGGAGACCCAGTACTTC. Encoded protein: CASSPPVGLRGETQYF.

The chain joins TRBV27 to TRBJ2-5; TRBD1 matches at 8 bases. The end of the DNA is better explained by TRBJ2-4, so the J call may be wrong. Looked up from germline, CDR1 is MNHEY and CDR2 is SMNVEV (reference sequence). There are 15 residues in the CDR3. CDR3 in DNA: TGTGCCAGCAGCCCACAGGGGGAGGCCAAAAACATTCAGTACTTC. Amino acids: CASSPQGEAKNIQYF.

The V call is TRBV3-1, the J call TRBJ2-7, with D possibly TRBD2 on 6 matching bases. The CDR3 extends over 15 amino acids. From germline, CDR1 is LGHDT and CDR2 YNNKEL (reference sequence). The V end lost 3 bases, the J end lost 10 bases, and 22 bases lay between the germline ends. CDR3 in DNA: TGTGCCAGCAGCCATCGGGGGAGATACCAAGAGTCCCAGTACTTC. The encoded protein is CASSHRGRYQESQYF.

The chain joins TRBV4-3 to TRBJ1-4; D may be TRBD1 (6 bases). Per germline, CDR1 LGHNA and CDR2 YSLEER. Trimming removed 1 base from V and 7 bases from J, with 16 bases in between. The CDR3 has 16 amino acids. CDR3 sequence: CASSQAAGVIGEKLFF. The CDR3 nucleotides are TGCGCCAGCAGCCAAGCGGCAGGGGTTATCGGTGAAAAACTGTTTTTT.

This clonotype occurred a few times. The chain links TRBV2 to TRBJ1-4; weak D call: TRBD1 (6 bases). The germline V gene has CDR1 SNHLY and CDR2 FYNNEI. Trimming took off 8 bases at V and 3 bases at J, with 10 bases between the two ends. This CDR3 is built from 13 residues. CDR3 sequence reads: CASHRAANEKLFF. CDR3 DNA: TGTGCCAGCCACAGGGCGGCTAATGAAAAACTGTTTTTT.

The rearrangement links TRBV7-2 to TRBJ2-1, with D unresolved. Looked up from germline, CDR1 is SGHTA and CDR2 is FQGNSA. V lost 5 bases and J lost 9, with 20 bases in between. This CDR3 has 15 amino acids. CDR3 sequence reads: CASSPTRRPGSEQFF. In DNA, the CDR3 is TGTGCCAGCAGCCCGACCCGGCGCCCGGGCAGTGAGCAGTTCTTC.

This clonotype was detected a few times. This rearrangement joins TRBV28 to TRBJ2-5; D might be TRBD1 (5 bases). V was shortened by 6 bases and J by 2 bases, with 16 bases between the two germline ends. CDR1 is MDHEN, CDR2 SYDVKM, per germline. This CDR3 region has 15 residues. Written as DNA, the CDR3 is TGTGCCAGCAGCCTTGACAGTCGGCCTCAAGAGACCCAGTACTTC. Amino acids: CASSLDSRPQETQYF.

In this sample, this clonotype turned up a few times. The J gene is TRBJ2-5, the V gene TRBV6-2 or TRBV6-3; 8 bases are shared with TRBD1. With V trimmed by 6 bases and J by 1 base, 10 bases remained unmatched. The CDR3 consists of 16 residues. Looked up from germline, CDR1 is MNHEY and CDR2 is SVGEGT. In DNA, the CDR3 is TGTGCCAGCAGCTTTTCCGGAGGGACAGGCCAAGAGACCCAGTACTTC. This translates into CASSFSGGTGQETQYF.

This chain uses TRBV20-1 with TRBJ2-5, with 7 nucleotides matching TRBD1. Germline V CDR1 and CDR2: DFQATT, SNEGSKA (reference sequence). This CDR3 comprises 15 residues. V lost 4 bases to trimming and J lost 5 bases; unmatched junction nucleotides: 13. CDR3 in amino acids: CSATTATGSRETQYF. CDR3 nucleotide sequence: TGCAGTGCTACAACCGCGACAGGGAGCAGGGAGACCCAGTACTTC.

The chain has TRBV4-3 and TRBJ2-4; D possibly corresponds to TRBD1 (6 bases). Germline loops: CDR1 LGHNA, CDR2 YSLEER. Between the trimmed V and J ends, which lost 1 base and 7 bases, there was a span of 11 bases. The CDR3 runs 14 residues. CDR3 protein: CASSQVSGGNIQYF. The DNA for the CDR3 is TGCGCCAGCAGCCAAGTATCTGGGGGCAACATTCAGTACTTC.

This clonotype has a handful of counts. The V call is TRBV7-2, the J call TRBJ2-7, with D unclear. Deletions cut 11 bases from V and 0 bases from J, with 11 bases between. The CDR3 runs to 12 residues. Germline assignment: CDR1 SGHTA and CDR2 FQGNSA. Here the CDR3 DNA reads TGTGCCGCCACAGTGAACTCCTACGAGCAGTACTTC. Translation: CAATVNSYEQYF. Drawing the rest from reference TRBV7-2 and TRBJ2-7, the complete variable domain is GAGVSQSPSNKVTEKGKDVELRCDPISGHTALYWYRQSLGQGLEFLIYFQGNSAPDKSGLPSDRFSAERTGGSVSTLTIQRTQQEDSAVYLCAATVNSYEQYFGPGTRLTVT.

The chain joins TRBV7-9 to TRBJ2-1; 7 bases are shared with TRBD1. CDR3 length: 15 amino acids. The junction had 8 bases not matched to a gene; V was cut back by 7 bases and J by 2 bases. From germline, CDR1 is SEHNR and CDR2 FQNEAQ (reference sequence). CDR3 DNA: TGTGCCAGCAAGGGACACAGGGGAACCTACAATGAGCAGTTCTTC. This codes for CASKGHRGTYNEQFF.

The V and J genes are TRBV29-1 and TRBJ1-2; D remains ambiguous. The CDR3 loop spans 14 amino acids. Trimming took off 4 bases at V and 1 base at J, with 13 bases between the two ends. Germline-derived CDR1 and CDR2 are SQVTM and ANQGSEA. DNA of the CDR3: TGCAGCGTTGCAACTTCGGAGGGTAACTATGGCTACACCTTC. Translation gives CSVATSEGNYGYTF. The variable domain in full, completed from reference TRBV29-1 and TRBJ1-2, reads SAVISQKPSRDICQRGTSLTIQCQVDSQVTMMFWYRQQPGQSLTLIATANQGSEATYESGFVIDKFPISRPNLTFSTLTVSNMSPEDSSIYLCSVATSEGNYGYTFGSGTRLTVV.